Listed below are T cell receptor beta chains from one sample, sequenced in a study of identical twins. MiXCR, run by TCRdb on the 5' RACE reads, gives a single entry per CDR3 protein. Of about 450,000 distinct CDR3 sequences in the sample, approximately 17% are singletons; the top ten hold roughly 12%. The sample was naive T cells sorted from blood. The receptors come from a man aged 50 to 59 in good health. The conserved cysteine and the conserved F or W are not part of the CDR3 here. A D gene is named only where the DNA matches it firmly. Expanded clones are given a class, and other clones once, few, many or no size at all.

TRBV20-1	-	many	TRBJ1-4	SARVRVNEKLF
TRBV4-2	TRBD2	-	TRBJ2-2	ASSQDPLAVNTGELF
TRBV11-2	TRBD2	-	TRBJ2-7	ASSLALAGNSEQY
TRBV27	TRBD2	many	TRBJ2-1	ASSRPGLAGVNEQF
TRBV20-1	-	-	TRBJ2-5	SAPPGGGTQY
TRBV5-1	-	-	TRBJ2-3	ASKTGTMVGGDTQY
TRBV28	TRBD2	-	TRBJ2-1	VAGGYNEQF
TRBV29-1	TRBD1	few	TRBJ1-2	SVAQTGGGYGYT
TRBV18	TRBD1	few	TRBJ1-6	ASSPVPGQAAEPLH
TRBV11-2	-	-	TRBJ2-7	ASSLGQGNEQY
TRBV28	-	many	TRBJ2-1	ASSPSDSNNEQF
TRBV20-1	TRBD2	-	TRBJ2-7	SARDGTRSSYEQY
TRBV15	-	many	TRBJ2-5	ATSRDRQTQY
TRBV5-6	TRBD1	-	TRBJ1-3	ASSGTGDYSGNTIY
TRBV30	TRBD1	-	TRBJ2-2	ACPGQENTGELF
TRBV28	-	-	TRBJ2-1	ASSSGPMQF
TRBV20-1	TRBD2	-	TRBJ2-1	SARTSGTNEQF
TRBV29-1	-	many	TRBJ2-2	SVVPRGKGDTGELF
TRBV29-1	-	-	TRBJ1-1	SVGPFSNTEAF
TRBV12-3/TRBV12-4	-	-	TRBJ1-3	ASSYGGPGNTIY
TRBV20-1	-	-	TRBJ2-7	SAGKGSSTSYEQY
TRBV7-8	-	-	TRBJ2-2	ASSSARSNTGELF
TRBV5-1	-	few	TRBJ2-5	ASSNGLRQETQY
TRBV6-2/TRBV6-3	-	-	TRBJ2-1	ASSYGGRQFINEQF
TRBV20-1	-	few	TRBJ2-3	SARDGFGRQYTDTQY
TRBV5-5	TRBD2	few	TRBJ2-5	ASSPPGLASETQY
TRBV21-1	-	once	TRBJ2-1	ASSSFSGTLSYNEQF
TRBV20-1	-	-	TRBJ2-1	SARGTLNEQF
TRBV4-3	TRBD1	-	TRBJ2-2	ASSQEVDRGPEELF
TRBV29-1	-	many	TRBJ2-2	SVRDLTGELF
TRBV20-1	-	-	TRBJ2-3	SAPGASGGTDTQY
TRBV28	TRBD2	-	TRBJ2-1	ASSYRGGQSSYNEQF
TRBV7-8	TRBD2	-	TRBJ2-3	ASTRTRLAGGPEVGDTQY
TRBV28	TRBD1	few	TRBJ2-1	ASSASDRGNEQF
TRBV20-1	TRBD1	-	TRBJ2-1	SARDGTGRNEQF